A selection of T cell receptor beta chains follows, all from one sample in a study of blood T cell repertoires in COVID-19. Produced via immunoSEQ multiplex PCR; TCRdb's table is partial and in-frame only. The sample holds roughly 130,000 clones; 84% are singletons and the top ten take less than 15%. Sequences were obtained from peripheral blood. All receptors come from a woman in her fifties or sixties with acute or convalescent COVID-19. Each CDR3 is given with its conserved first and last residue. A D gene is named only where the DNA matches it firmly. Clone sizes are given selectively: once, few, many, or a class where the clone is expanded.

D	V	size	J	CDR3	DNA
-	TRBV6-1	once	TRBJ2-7	CASSEAAQAQYF	TGTGCCAGCAGTGAAGCCGCCCAAGCGCAGTACTTC
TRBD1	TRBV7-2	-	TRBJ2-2	CASSTGQGNTGELFF	TGTGCCAGCAGCACAGGACAGGGGAACACCGGGGAGCTGTTTTTT
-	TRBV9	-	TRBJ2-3	CASSVGGTDTQYF	TGTGCCAGCAGCGTAGGCGGCACAGATACGCAGTATTTT
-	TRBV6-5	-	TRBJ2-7	CASIRGASMLYEQYF	TGTGCCAGCATTCGGGGGGCATCCATGCTTTACGAGCAGTACTTC
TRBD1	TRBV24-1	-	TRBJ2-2	CATSLTGWTGELFF	TGTGCCACGTCCCTGACAGGGTGGACCGGGGAGCTGTTTTTT
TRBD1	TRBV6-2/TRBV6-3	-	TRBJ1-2	CASSYGTGFNYGYTF	TGTGCCAGCAGTTACGGGACAGGCTTTAACTATGGCTACACCTTC
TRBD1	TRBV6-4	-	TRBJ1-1	CASSVDRGTEAFF	TGTGCCAGCAGCGTGGACAGGGGCACTGAAGCTTTCTTT
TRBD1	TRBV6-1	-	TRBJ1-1	CASSEADRLNTEAFF	TGTGCCAGCAGTGAAGCGGACAGGTTGAACACTGAAGCTTTCTTT
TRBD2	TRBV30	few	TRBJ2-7	CAWGSKGLAGGLQYF	TGTGCCTGGGGGAGTAAGGGACTAGCGGGAGGCCTTCAGTACTTC
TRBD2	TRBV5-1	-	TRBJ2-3	CASSLAGGSSTDTQYF	TGCGCCAGCAGCTTGGCCGGGGGGAGTAGCACAGATACGCAGTATTTT
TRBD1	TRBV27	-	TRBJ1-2	CASRTGTGNYGYTF	TGTGCCAGTCGAACCGGGACAGGTAACTATGGCTACACCTTC
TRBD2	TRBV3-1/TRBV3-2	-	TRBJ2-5	CASSQSSGEETQYF	TGTGCCAGCAGCCAATCTAGCGGGGAAGAGACCCAGTACTTC
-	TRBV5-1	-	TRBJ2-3	CASSDERSTDTQYF	TGCGCCAGCAGCGACGAGCGGTCCACAGATACGCAGTATTTT
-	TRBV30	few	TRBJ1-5	CAWSGGVTDNQPQHF	TGTGCCTGGAGTGGAGGAGTGACGGACAATCAGCCCCAGCATTTT
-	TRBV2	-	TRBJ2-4	CASIGVVAKNIQYF	TGTGCCAGCATCGGGGTGGTAGCCAAAAACATTCAGTACTTC
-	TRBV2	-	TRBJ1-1	CASRRENTEAFF	TGTGCCAGCAGACGGGAGAACACTGAAGCTTTCTTT
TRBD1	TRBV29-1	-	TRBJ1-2	CSVAGTGDGYTF	TGCAGCGTTGCTGGGACAGGTGACGGCTACACCTTC
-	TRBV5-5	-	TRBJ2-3	CASSFPLAGVRDTQYF	TGTGCCAGCAGCTTCCCTTTGGCGGGCGTACGTGATACGCAGTATTTT
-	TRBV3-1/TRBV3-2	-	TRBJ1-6	CASSQAGARGMSPLHF	TGTGCCAGCAGCCAAGCCGGGGCCAGGGGCATGTCACCCCTCCACTTT
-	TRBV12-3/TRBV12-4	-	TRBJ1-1	CASSLMATEAFF	TGTGCCAGCAGTTTAATGGCCACTGAAGCTTTCTTT
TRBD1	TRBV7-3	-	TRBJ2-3	CASSSTGIGTDTQYF	TGTGCCAGCAGCTCGACAGGGATAGGCACAGATACGCAGTATTTT
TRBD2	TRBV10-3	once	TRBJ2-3	CAIRPSGGSDTQYF	TGTGCCATCAGGCCTAGCGGGGGATCAGATACGCAGTATTTT
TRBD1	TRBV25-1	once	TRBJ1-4	CASSEQTGMDEKLFF	TGTGCCAGCAGTGAACAGACAGGGATGGATGAAAAACTGTTTTTT
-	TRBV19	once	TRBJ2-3	CASTPLSGGTDTQYF	TGTGCCAGTACCCCCCTTAGTGGGGGGACAGATACGCAGTATTTT
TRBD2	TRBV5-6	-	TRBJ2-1	CASKERAGGYNEQFF	TGTGCCAGCAAGGAGAGAGCGGGGGGCTACAATGAGCAGTTCTTC
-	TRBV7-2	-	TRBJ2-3	CASSRYSDTQYF	TGTGCCAGCAGCCGCTACTCAGATACGCAGTATTTT
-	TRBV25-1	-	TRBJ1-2	CASSAAQGSYGYTF	TGTGCCAGCAGTGCTGCACAGGGTTCCTATGGCTACACCTTC
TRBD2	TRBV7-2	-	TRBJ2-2	CASSSSGGSTGELFF	TGTGCCAGCAGCTCCTCGGGGGGGTCCACCGGGGAGCTGTTTTTT
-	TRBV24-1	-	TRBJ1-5	CATSPAGPYSNQPQHF	TGTGCCACCAGTCCGGCAGGGCCTTATAGCAATCAGCCCCAGCATTTT
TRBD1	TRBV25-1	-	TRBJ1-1	CATRDSVNTEAFF	TGTGCCACCCGGGACAGTGTGAACACTGAAGCTTTCTTT
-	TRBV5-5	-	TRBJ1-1	CASSLRQFEAFF	TGTGCCAGCAGCTTAAGACAGTTTGAAGCTTTCTTT
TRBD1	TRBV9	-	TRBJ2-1	CASSPGGRARNEQFF	TGTGCCAGCAGCCCAGGGGGAAGGGCACGGAATGAGCAGTTCTTC
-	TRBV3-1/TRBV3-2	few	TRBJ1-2	CASSRGQYYGYTF	TGTGCCAGCAGCCGAGGACAGTACTATGGCTACACCTTC
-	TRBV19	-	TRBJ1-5	CASSKAGTTGQPQHF	TGTGCCAGTTCAAAGGCCGGGACAACCGGTCAGCCCCAGCATTTT
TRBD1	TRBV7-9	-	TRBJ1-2	CASSPPPTGRFPLYGYTF	TGTGCCAGCAGCCCCCCCCCGACAGGGCGCTTTCCTCTTTATGGCTACACCTTC
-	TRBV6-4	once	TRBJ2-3	CASSDSGGSTDTQYF	TGTGCCAGCAGTGACTCCGGCGGGAGCACAGATACGCAGTATTTT
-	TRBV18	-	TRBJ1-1	CASSSTLSPLGRGTEAFF	TGTGCCAGCTCGTCAACCCTAAGCCCCCTAGGCCGGGGCACTGAAGCTTTCTTT
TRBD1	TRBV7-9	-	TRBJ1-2	CASSLDRLHLYTF	TGTGCCAGCAGCTTGGACAGGCTCCACCTCTACACCTTC
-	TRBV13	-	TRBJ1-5	CASSLRGGSNQPQHF	TGTGCCAGCAGCTTACGGGGGGGGAGCAATCAGCCCCAGCATTTT
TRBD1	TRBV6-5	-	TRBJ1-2	CASGQEAYGYTF	TGTGCCAGCGGACAGGAGGCCTATGGCTACACCTTC
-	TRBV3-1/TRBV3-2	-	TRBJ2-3	CASSRADTQYF	TGTGCCAGCAGCCGAGCAGATACGCAGTATTTT